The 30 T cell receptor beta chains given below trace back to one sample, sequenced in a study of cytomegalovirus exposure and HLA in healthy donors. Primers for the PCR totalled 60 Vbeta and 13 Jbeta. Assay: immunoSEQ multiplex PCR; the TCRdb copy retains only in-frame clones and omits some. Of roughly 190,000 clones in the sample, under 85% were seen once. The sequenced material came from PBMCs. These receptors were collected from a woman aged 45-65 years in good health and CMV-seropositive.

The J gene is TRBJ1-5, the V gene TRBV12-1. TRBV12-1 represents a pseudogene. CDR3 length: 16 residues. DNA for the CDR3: TGTGCCAGCAGCTCACCGTCCGGGGGGGGCAATCAGCCCCAGCATTTT. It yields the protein CASSSPSGGGNQPQHF.

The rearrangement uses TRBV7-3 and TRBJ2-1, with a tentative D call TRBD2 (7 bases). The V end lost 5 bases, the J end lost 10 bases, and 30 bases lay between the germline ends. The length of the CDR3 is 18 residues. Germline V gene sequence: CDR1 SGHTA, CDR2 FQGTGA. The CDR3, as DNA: TGTGCCAGCAGCGCCTTCCCTCGGGCGGGGGCCCGGGGGGAGGAGCAGTTCTTC. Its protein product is CASSAFPRAGARGEEQFF.

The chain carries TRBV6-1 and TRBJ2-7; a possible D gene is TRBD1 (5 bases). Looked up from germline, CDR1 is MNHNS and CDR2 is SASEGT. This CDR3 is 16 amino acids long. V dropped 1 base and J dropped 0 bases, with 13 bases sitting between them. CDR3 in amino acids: CASSEVRGWSSYEQYF. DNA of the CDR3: TGTGCCAGCAGTGAAGTAAGGGGCTGGAGCTCCTACGAGCAGTACTTC.

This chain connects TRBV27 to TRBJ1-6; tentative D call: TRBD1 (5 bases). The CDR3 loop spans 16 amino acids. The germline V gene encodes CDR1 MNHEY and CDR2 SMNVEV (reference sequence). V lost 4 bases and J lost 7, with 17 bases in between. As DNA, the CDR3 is TGTGCCAGCAGTTCAATGCTCGCAGGGCCAAATTCACCCCTCCACTTT. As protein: CASSSMLAGPNSPLHF.

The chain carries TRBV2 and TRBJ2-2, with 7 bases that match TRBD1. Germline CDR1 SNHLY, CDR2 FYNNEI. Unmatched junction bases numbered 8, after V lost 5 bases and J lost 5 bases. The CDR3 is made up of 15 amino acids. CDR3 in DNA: TGTGCCAGCAGTTCCGGGACAGCAACGACCGGGGAGCTGTTTTTT. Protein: CASSSGTATTGELFF.

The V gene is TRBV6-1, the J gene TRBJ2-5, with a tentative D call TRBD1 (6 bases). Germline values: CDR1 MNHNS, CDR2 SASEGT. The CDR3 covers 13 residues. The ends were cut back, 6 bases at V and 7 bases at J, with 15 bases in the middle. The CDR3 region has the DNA TGTGCCAGCAGCGGGACACCCCGGCCGACCCAGTACTTC. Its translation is CASSGTPRPTQYF.

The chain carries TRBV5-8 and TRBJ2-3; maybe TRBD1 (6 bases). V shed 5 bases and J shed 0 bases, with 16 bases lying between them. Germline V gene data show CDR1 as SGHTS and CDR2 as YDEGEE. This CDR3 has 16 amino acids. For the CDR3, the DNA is TGTGCCAGCAGTTACATGGGCAGGGGTAGCACAGATACGCAGTATTTT. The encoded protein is CASSYMGRGSTDTQYF.

As DNA, the CDR3 is TGCGCCAGCCGATTGGGACAGCCCTACGAGCAGTACTTC. As protein: CASRLGQPYEQYF. J is TRBJ2-7 and V is TRBV5-1; 7 bases agree with TRBD1. CDR1 SGHRS and CDR2 YFSETQ come from the germline V gene. Trimming at V came to 7 bases and at J to 2 bases, leaving 6 bases not matched to a gene. The CDR3 contains 13 residues.

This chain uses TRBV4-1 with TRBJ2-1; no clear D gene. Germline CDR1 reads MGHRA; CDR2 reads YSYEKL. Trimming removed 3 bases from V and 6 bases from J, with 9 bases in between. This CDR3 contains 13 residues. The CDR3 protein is CASSHSGTNEQFF. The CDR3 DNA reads TGCGCCAGCAGCCATTCGGGTACCAATGAGCAGTTCTTC.

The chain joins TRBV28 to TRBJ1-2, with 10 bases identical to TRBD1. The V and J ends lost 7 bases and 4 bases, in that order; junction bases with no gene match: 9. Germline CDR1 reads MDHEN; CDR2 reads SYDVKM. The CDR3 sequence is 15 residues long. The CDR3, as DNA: TGTGCCAGCATACTTGGGACAGGGGATTCCTATGGCTACACCTTC. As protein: CASILGTGDSYGYTF.

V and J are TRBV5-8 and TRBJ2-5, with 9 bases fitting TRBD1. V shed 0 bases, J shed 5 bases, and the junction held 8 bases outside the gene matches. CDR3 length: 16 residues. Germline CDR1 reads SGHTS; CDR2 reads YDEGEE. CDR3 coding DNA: TGTGCCAGCAGCTTGGGAGGACAGGGGTTCCCGGAGACCCAGTACTTC. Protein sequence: CASSLGGQGFPETQYF.

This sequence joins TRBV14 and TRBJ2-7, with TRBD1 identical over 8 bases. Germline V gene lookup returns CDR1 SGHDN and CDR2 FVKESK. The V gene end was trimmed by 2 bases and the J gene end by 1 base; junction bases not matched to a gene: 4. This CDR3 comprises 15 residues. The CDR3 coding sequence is TGTGCCAGCAGCCAATACCAGGGGGCTTCCTACGAGCAGTACTTC. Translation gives CASSQYQGASYEQYF.

CDR3 amino acids: CAWRLRAAGANVLTF. CDR3 DNA: TGTGCCTGGAGGTTGCGGGCGGCCGGGGCCAACGTCCTGACTTTC. The chain is built from TRBV30 and TRBJ2-6; perhaps TRBD2 as D (5 bases). CDR1 is GTSNPN, CDR2 SVGIG, per germline (reference sequence). The CDR3 length is 15 residues. V lost 3 bases and J lost 4, with 13 bases in between. The full variable domain, its missing parts supplied by reference TRBV30 and TRBJ2-6, is SQTIHQWPATLVQPVGSPLSLECTVEGTSNPNLYWYRQAAGRGLQLLFYSVGIGQISSEVPQNLSASRPQDRQFILSSKKLLLSDSGFYLCAWRLRAAGANVLTFGAGSRLTVL.

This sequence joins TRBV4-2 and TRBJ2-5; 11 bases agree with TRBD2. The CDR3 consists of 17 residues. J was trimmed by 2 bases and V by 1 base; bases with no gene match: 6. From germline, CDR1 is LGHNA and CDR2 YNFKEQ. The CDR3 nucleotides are TGTGCCAGCAGCCAAGCGTCTACTAGCGGGGGACAAGAGACCCAGTACTTC. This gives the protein CASSQASTSGGQETQYF.

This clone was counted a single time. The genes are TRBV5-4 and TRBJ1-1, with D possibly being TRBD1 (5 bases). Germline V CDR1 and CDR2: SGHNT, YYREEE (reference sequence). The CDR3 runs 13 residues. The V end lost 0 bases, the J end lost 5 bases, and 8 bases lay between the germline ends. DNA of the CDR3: TGTGCCAGCAGCTTGGGGGCAGGGACTGAAGCTTTCTTT. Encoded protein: CASSLGAGTEAFF.

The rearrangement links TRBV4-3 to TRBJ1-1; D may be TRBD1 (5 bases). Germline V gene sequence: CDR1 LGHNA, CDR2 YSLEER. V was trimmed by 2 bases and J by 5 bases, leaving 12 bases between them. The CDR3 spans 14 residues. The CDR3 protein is CASSQPDRRTEAFF. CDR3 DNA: TGCGCCAGCAGCCAACCCGACAGACGGACTGAAGCTTTCTTT.

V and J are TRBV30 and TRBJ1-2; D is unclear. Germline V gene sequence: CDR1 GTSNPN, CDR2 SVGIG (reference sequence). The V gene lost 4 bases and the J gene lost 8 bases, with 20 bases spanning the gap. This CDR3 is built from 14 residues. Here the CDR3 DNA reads TGTGCCTGGACCCTCAACGGGCCCCGAGGGGGCTACACCTTC. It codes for CAWTLNGPRGGYTF.

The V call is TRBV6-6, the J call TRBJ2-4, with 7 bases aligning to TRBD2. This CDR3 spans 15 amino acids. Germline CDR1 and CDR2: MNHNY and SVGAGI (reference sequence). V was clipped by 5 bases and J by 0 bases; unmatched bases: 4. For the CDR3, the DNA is TGTGCCAGCAGTGCGGGGGTTTCAGCCAAAAACATTCAGTACTTC. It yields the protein CASSAGVSAKNIQYF.

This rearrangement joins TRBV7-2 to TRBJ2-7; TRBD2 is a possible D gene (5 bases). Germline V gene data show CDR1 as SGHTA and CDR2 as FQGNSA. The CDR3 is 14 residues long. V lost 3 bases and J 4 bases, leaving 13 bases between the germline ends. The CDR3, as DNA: TGTGCCAGCAGCTTTTTTGAGGGTAGTTACGAGCAGTACTTC. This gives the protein CASSFFEGSYEQYF.

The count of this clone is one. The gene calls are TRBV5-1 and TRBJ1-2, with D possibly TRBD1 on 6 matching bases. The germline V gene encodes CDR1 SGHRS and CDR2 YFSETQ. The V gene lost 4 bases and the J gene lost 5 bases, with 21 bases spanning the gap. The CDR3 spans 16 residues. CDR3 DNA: TGCGCCAGCAGCCCCGGGACCTCAGGGGTTGGATATGGCTACACCTTC. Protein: CASSPGTSGVGYGYTF.

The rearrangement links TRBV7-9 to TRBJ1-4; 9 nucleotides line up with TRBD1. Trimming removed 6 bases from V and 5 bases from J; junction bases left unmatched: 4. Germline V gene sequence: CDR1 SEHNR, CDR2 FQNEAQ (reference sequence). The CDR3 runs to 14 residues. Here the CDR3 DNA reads TGTGCCAGCAGACCCGGGACAGGGAATGAAAAACTGTTTTTT. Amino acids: CASRPGTGNEKLFF.

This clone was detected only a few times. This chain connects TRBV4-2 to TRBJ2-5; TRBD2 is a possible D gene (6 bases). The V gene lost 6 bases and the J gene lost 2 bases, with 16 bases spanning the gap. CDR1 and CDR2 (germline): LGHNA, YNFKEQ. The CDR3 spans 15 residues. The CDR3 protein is CASRVVNGGQETQYF. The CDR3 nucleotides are TGTGCCAGCAGGGTTGTTAACGGGGGACAAGAGACCCAGTACTTC.

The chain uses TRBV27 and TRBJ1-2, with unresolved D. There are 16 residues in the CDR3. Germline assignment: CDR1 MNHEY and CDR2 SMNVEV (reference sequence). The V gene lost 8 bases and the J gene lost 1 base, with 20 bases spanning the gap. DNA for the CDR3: TGTGCCAGCGGGCGAAGATCTCCCCGCATTAACTATGGCTACACCTTC. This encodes CASGRRSPRINYGYTF.

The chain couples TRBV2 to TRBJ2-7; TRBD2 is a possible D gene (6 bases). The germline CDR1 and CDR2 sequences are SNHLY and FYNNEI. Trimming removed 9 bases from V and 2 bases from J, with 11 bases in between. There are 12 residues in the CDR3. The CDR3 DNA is TGTGCCAGGGGACTCTCGGCCTACGAGCAGTACTTC. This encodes CARGLSAYEQYF.

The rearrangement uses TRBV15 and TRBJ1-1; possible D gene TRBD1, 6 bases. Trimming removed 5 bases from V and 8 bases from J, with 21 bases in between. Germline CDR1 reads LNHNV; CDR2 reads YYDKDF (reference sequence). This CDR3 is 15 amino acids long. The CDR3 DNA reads TGTGCCACCAGCCCCTGGGGGCAGGGGAGGGAAGAAGCTTTCTTT. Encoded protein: CATSPWGQGREEAFF.

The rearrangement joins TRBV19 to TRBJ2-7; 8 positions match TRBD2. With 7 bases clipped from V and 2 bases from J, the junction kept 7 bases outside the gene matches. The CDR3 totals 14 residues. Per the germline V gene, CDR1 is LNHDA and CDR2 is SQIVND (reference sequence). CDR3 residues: CASKVAGTAYEQYF. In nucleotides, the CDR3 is TGTGCCAGTAAGGTAGCGGGGACCGCCTACGAGCAGTACTTC.

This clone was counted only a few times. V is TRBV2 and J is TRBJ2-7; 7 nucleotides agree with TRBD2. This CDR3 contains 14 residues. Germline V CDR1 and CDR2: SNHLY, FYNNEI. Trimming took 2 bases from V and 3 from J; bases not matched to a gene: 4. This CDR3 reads CASSERGEGYEQYF. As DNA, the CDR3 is TGTGCCAGCAGTGAAAGAGGGGAGGGCTACGAGCAGTACTTC.

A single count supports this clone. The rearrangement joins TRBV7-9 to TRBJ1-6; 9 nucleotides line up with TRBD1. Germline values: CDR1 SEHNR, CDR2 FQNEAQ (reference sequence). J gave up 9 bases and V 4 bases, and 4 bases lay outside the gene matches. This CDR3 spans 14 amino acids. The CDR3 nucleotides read TGTGCCAGCAGCTGGGACAGGGATGCTTCACCCCTCCACTTT. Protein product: CASSWDRDASPLHF.

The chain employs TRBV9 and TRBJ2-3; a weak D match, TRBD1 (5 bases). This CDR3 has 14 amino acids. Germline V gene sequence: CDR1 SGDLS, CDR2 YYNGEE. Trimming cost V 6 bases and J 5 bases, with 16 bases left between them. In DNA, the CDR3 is TGTGCCAGCACCCCTCAGACACAGGTAGATACGCAGTATTTT. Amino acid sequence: CASTPQTQVDTQYF.

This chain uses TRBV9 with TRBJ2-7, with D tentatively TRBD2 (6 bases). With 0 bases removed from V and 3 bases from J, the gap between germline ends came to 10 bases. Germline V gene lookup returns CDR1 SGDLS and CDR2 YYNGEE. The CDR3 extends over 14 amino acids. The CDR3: CASSVGGLSYEQYF. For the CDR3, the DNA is TGTGCCAGCAGCGTAGGGGGACTGAGCTACGAGCAGTACTTC.